The rows below give T cell receptor beta chains drawn from one sample of a study of shared clonotypes between healthy human individuals. Sequencing was performed with immunoSEQ multiplex PCR; in TCRdb, only in-frame clones are kept and a portion is missing. This sample carries about half a million clones, around 77% of them seen once, and the ten largest clones take around 12%. Sequenced material: PBMCs. These receptors all come from a woman aged 40 to 55 in good health. Some clones in this sample may be carry-over from other donors' samples. Each CDR3 is given with its conserved first and last residue. A D gene is named only where the DNA matches it firmly. Clone size is given for some rows only: seen once, a few or many times, or a class if the clone is expanded.

TRBV21-1	TRBJ2-7	.	.	TGTGCCAGCAGCAAAGGACTGAATGGCGAGCAGTACTTC	CASSKGLNGEQYF
TRBV19	TRBJ1-2	.	.	TGTGCCAGTAGTATTCGGGACACTCGTCTGGGCTACACCTTC	CASSIRDTRLGYTF
TRBV7-2	TRBJ2-7	.	.	TGTGCCAGCAGCGCGACCGGGATCTCTTCGGGCGAGCAGTACTTC	CASSATGISSGEQYF
TRBV19	TRBJ2-3	.	.	TGTGCCAGTAGTGTAACCTCGACGGGGGCCGGGGGAGATACGCAGTATTTT	CASSVTSTGAGGDTQYF
TRBV18	TRBJ1-4	.	.	TGTGCCAGCTCACCCGCCGGCAGGGATGATGAAAAACTGTTTTTT	CASSPAGRDDEKLFF
TRBV19	TRBJ2-2	.	.	TGTGCCAGTAGTAAAAAAAGGAACACCGGGGAGCTGTTTTTT	CASSKKRNTGELFF
TRBV25-1	TRBJ1-2	.	TRBD1	TGTGCCAGCAGAGCAGGGGGAAGATTCTATGGCTACACCTTC	CASRAGGRFYGYTF
TRBV30	TRBJ2-7	.	.	TGTGCCTCCGATCCCGGGACCAACTCCTACGAGCAGTACTTC	CASDPGTNSYEQYF
TRBV2	TRBJ2-2	.	.	TGTGCCAGCAGTGTAATAGGGGGACCTGGGGAGCTGTTTTTT	CASSVIGGPGELFF
TRBV6-5	TRBJ1-1	.	TRBD1	TGTGCCAGCAGGTCTTACAGGGGAACTGAAGCTTTCTTT	CASRSYRGTEAFF
TRBV7-8	TRBJ1-3	few	TRBD1	TGTGCCAGCAGCAGGGACAGGGTTGGTGGAAACACCATATATTTT	CASSRDRVGGNTIYF
TRBV27	TRBJ2-5	.	TRBD1	TGTGCCAGCCGATTCACCGGGACAGTTGAGCAGTACTTC	CASRFTGTVEQYF
TRBV6-5	TRBJ2-3	.	TRBD1	TGTGCCAGCAGTTATAGCAGGGACAGCAGCACAGATACGCAGTATTTT	CASSYSRDSSTDTQYF
TRBV7-6	TRBJ2-2	.	TRBD2	TGTGCCAGCAGCTTTCGGCCTAGCGGGAAGGTCGGGGAGCTGTTTTTT	CASSFRPSGKVGELFF
TRBV18	TRBJ2-2	.	TRBD2	TGTGCCAGCTCACTTATCGGACTAGCGGGTAACGCGAACACCGGGGAGCTGGTTTTT	CASSLIGLAGNANTGELVF
TRBV7-2	TRBJ2-7	few	TRBD2	TGTGCCAGCAGCTTAGGTCCTAGCGGCTCCTACGAGCAGTACTTC	CASSLGPSGSYEQYF
TRBV5-4	TRBJ1-2	.	TRBD1	TGTGCCAGCAGCCAAGCCACGGACAGGGCGATCTATGGCTACACCTTC	CASSQATDRAIYGYTF
TRBV6-4	TRBJ2-2	.	.	TGTGCCAGCAGTCAAACCAACACCGGGGAGCTGTTTTTT	CASSQTNTGELFF
TRBV11-2	TRBJ2-7	.	.	TGTGCCAGCAGCTTCGAGCGAGACCTCTACGAGCAGTACTTC	CASSFERDLYEQYF
TRBV30	TRBJ2-2	once	.	TGTGCCTGGAGTGGACTGGACATACAGTTCACCGGGGAGCTGTTTTTT	CAWSGLDIQFTGELFF
TRBV13	TRBJ2-7	.	.	TGTGCCAGCAGTTTAAGTTTCTCCTACGAGCAGTACTTC	CASSLSFSYEQYF
TRBV25-1	TRBJ2-7	.	TRBD2	TGTGCCAGCAGGGGGGACTACCTATACGAGCAGTACTTC	CASRGDYLYEQYF
TRBV5-1	TRBJ2-7	many	.	TGCGCCAGCAGCTATATTGTCGGAGATCAGTACGAGCAGTACTTC	CASSYIVGDQYEQYF
TRBV4-1	TRBJ2-5	once	TRBD2	TGCGCCAGCAGCCAAGTTACCCCGGGACTACTTGTAGTCTCAAGAGAGACCCAGTACTTC	CASSQVTPGLLVVSRETQYF
TRBV6-1	TRBJ2-5	once	.	TGTGCCAGCAACAATGGGGCTACAGAAGAGACCCAGTACTTC	CASNNGATEETQYF
TRBV4-1	TRBJ2-7	.	.	TGCGCCAGCAGCTCAGGCCGGGGCAGGGCTAGGTACGAGCAGTACTTC	CASSSGRGRARYEQYF
TRBV27	TRBJ1-1	.	.	TGTGCCAGCAGTATTCAGGGTGGCACTGAAGCTTTCTTT	CASSIQGGTEAFF
TRBV4-2	TRBJ2-2	.	.	TGTGCCAGCAGCCAAGACGGCGGCTCGAACACCGGGGAGCTGTTTTTT	CASSQDGGSNTGELFF
TRBV6-6	TRBJ1-5	.	TRBD1	TGTGCCAGCAGGCGGACAGGGGATGGGGCATGGCCCCAGCATTTT	CASRRTGDGAWPQHF
TRBV2	TRBJ2-3	.	TRBD1	TGTGCCAGCGGACAGGCCCGCACAGATACGCAGTATTTT	CASGQARTDTQYF
TRBV12-5	TRBJ2-7	once	TRBD2	TGTGCTAGTGGAGAGGGACTAACCCACGAGCAGTACTTC	CASGEGLTHEQYF
TRBV28	TRBJ1-1	.	.	TGTGCCAGCAGTTTTTTAGGTACCACCGGGACAACGAACACTGAAGCTTTCTTT	CASSFLGTTGTTNTEAFF
TRBV29-1	TRBJ2-3	.	.	TGCAGCGGGGGCGGAGGGGGCACAGATACGCAGTATTTT	CSGGGGGTDTQYF
TRBV28	TRBJ2-3	.	.	TGTGCCAGCAGTTTAAGCGATACGCAGTATTTT	CASSLSDTQYF
TRBV15	TRBJ2-7	.	.	TGTGCCACCAGCCGGACAGCAAGCTCCTACGAGCAGTACTTC	CATSRTASSYEQYF
TRBV7-9	TRBJ1-2	.	.	TGTGCCAGCAGCTTAGCGTTTAGGGATGGCTACACCTTC	CASSLAFRDGYTF
TRBV29-1	TRBJ2-7	few	TRBD2	TGCAGCGTTGAAGGACTAGCGGACGAGCAGTACTTC	CSVEGLADEQYF
TRBV9	TRBJ2-3	many	.	TGTGCCAGCAGTGAGCGCCTTAGCACAGATACGCAGTATTTT	CASSERLSTDTQYF
TRBV4-3	TRBJ2-6	.	TRBD2	TGCGCCAGCAGCCAAGATTGGTCTAGCGGGCCGCCCGGGGCCAACGTCCTGACTTTC	CASSQDWSSGPPGANVLTF
TRBV28	TRBJ1-5	.	.	TGTGCCAGCAGCCAAGGGAATGGGGAGCTTCAGCCCCAGCATTTT	CASSQGNGELQPQHF
TRBV5-6	TRBJ1-1	.	.	TGTGCCAGCAGCTGGGGGAGGGGCGCTGAAGCTTTCTTT	CASSWGRGAEAFF
TRBV9	TRBJ2-1	.	TRBD2	TGTGCCAGCAGCTCCTGGACTAGCGGCGCATCCTACAATGAGCAGTTCTTC	CASSSWTSGASYNEQFF
TRBV18	TRBJ2-1	.	.	TGTGCCAGCTCACCACCGAACAGGCCCAATGAGCAGTTCTTC	CASSPPNRPNEQFF
TRBV4-2	TRBJ1-1	.	.	TGTGCCAGCAGCGACCAGGGTAACCTGGCTGAAGCTTTCTTT	CASSDQGNLAEAFF
TRBV5-4	TRBJ2-1	.	TRBD1	TGTGCCAGCAGCTTACCCCCGGGACAGGGGGACAATGAGCAGTTCTTC	CASSLPPGQGDNEQFF
TRBV27	TRBJ2-1	once	.	TGTGCCAGCAGTTTTTCAGTGGGCCCTAATGAGCAGTTCTTC	CASSFSVGPNEQFF
TRBV18	TRBJ1-1	.	.	TGTGCCAGCTCACCCCGGACGCAACCTAACACTGAAGCTTTCTTT	CASSPRTQPNTEAFF
TRBV11-2	TRBJ2-3	once	.	TGTGCCAGCAGCTTAGAGGGACTGCAGGGGGTAGATACGCAGTATTTT	CASSLEGLQGVDTQYF
TRBV6-6	TRBJ2-1	.	.	TGTGCCAGCAGTCCACGGCCACTGGGACAGTTCTTC	CASSPRPLGQFF
TRBV5-1	TRBJ2-1	.	TRBD2	TGCGCCAGCAGCCCTCGACTAGCGGGAGGCCGGAGCTCCTACAATGAGCAGTTCTTC	CASSPRLAGGRSSYNEQFF